The clone carrying this TCR beta chain has more than one count but fewer than ten. The data stem from a study of identical twins. Trimming took 7 bases from V and 4 from J, leaving 14 bases between them. There are 14 residues in the CDR3. Germline V gives CDR1 KGHDR, CDR2 SFDVKD. TCRdb reanalysed the 5' RACE reads using MiXCR and keeps one entry per CDR3 protein. Here the sample spans about 490,000 distinct CDR3 sequences, about 15% being singletons. The sample was also reused in another study, on yellow fever vaccine responses in identical twins.

This TCR derives from a woman between 18 and 29 years old in good health. The V gene is TRBV24-1, the J gene TRBJ2-3; D may correspond to TRBD1 or TRBD2 (5 bases each). The sample taken for sequencing was CD4+ T cells sorted from blood. In DNA, the CDR3 is TGTGCCACCAGGGGACCCTTGGGCCCAGATACGCAGTATTTT. Translated: CATRGPLGPDTQYF.